The present T cell receptor (beta chain) was sequenced within a study of CD8+ T cells in alopecia areata. As for the study in general: Administration of oral tofacitinib to treated patients was at 5 to 10 mg twice daily. Findings of the study overall: In blood and scalp, many expanded lesional clones persisted during tofacitinib. Clonality in lesional scalp, especially alopecia totalis/universalis, exceeded that of normal scalp. Researchers reported that TCR sharing among patients proved less clear than in mice, possibly HLA-linked.

Germline V gives CDR1 LGHNA, CDR2 YSLEER. V was clipped by 2 bases and J by 4 bases; unmatched bases: 7. The CDR3 is made up of 17 amino acids. A word on this clone: Antigen: not known.

RNA, once extracted, was reverse transcribed into cDNA for use as the sequencing template. Profiling relied on immunoSEQ multiplex PCR, and the TCRdb table lists in-frame clones only, not all of them. The sample carries 120,000 to 150,000 clones, roughly 82% recorded once. Treatment meaning: oral pan-JAK inhibitor, 5-10 mg twice daily. Material: CD8+ T cells sorted from blood, obtained at week 4, from a patient treated with tofacitinib. The rearrangement uses TRBV4-3 and TRBJ2-1; 11 nucleotides agree with TRBD2. This receptor was identified in a human donor with alopecia areata. For the CDR3, the DNA is TGCGCCAGCAGCCAAAGTGAACTAGCGGGGGTTTACAATGAGCAGTTCTTC. Amino acids: CASSQSELAGVYNEQFF.